These 30 T cell receptor beta chains originate from one sample sequenced in a study of blood T cell repertoires in COVID-19. Profiled with immunoSEQ multiplex PCR; TCRdb holds only in-frame clones, not every one. The sample includes about 130,000 clones, roughly 79% of them seen just once. Sequencing input: peripheral blood. The origin of the receptors is a human donor in a cohort sampled during active COVID-19.

The J gene is TRBJ2-1, the V gene TRBV30; D is uncertain. The CDR3 contains 15 residues. V was trimmed by 1 base and J by 2 bases, leaving 12 bases between them. Per germline, CDR1 GTSNPN and CDR2 SVGIG (reference sequence). The CDR3 spells CAWSAPQAPYNEQFF. Here the CDR3 DNA reads TGTGCCTGGAGTGCTCCTCAAGCCCCCTACAATGAGCAGTTCTTC.

This clone turned up a few times. CDR3 in DNA: TGTGCCAGCAGCGGTTCGGGACACTCCTACGAGCAGTACTTC. Protein sequence: CASSGSGHSYEQYF. The V call is TRBV25-1, the J call TRBJ2-7, with TRBD1 as a possible D gene (6 bases). Trimming took off 6 bases at V and 0 bases at J, with 12 bases between the two ends. The germline V gene has CDR1 MGHDK and CDR2 SYGVNS. CDR3 length: 14 amino acids.

V gene TRBV7-9 combines with J gene TRBJ2-7, with 10 bases matching TRBD2. Unmatched junction bases numbered 4, after V lost 1 base and J lost 4 bases. The length of the CDR3 is 15 residues. Germline loops: CDR1 SEHNR, CDR2 FQNEAQ (reference sequence). The CDR3 region is CASSLVLAGAYEQYF. The DNA of the CDR3 is TGTGCCAGCAGCTTAGTGCTAGCGGGAGCGTACGAGCAGTACTTC. The full variable domain, rest sourced from reference TRBV7-9 and TRBJ2-7, is DTGVSQNPRHKITKRGQNVTFRCDPISEHNRLYWYRQTLGQGPEFLTYFQNEAQLEKSRLLSDRFSAERPKGSFSTLEIQRTEQGDSAMYLCASSLVLAGAYEQYFGPGTRLTVT.

The rearrangement links TRBV6-6 to TRBJ2-1, with 7 bases lining up with TRBD1. The V gene's germline CDR1 is MNHNY and CDR2 SVGAGI (reference sequence). J lost 3 bases, V lost 5 bases, and 13 bases had no gene match. The CDR3 spans 17 residues. This CDR3 is CASSPTPGTAFYNEQFF. The CDR3 DNA reads TGTGCCAGCAGTCCCACCCCCGGGACAGCCTTCTACAATGAGCAGTTCTTC.

Comments on this clone: A read error may produce the germline difference seen at one junction end. CDR3 amino acids: CASSDGGYGYAF. The CDR3 region has the DNA TGTGCCAGCAGTGATGGCGGCTATGGCTACGCCTTC. The gene calls are TRBV6-1 and TRBJ1-2; no reliable D call. From germline, CDR1 is MNHNS and CDR2 SASEGT. CDR3 length: 12 residues.

This clone was detected only a few times. CDR3 in amino acids: CASLGRGNQPQHF. The CDR3 DNA sequence: TGTGCCAGCTTGGGCCGAGGGAATCAGCCCCAGCATTTT. The chain uses TRBV27 and TRBJ1-5, with no clear D. The CDR3 sequence is 13 residues long. Trimming took off 8 bases at V and 4 bases at J, with 12 bases between the two ends. Germline CDR1 is MNHEY and CDR2 is SMNVEV (reference sequence).

This clone was counted once. V usage is TRBV6-6 and J usage is TRBJ1-2; D not resolved. Trimming took 6 bases from V and 8 from J, leaving 13 bases between them. The CDR3 runs 12 residues. Germline lookup yields CDR1 MNHNY and CDR2 SVGAGI (reference sequence). The CDR3 DNA sequence: TGTGCCAGCAGGGGAGACGAGGAGGGCTACACCTTC. It yields the protein CASRGDEEGYTF.

The chain employs TRBV11-1 and TRBJ2-7, with TRBD2 matching 9 bases. Germline loops: CDR1 SGHAT, CDR2 FQDESV (reference sequence). The CDR3 is 16 residues long. J was trimmed by 0 bases and V by 5 bases; bases with no gene match: 8. CDR3 in DNA: TGTGCCAGCAGCCTACATGCTAGCGGGGTCTCCTACGAGCAGTACTTC. It encodes CASSLHASGVSYEQYF.

The CDR3 sequence: CASSPRMNTEAFF. The CDR3 bases are TGTGCCAGCAGTCCCCGTATGAACACTGAAGCTTTCTTT. V gene TRBV2 combines with J gene TRBJ1-1; D is unresolved. CDR1 is SNHLY and CDR2 is FYNNEI in the germline V gene. The V and J ends lost 5 bases and 0 bases respectively, with 7 bases between them. There are 13 residues in the CDR3.

The sample holds a few counts of this clone. The chain couples TRBV11-2 to TRBJ2-1; 12 nucleotides line up with TRBD2. The trim removed 1 base at V and 12 bases at J, leaving 4 bases unmatched. Germline CDR1 SGHAT, CDR2 FQNNGV. The CDR3 loop spans 14 amino acids. CDR3 coding DNA: TGTGCCAGCAGCTTAGGACTAGCGGGGGTCCGGCAGTTCTTC. Translated, it gives CASSLGLAGVRQFF.

The rearrangement joins TRBV20-1 to TRBJ2-3, with 8 bases that match TRBD1. The length of the CDR3 is 16 residues. The V and J ends lost 3 bases and 3 bases, in that order; junction bases with no gene match: 11. Germline V gives CDR1 DFQATT, CDR2 SNEGSKA (reference sequence). CDR3 coding DNA: TGCAGTGCTAGTCTTTTTGGGACAGGCAGAACAGATACGCAGTATTTT. This sequence encodes CSASLFGTGRTDTQYF.

The rearrangement joins TRBV3-1 (or the pseudogene TRBV3-2) to TRBJ1-2; 7 bases are a match to TRBD1. Unmatched junction bases numbered 6, after V lost 4 bases and J lost 7 bases. Germline CDR1 and CDR2: LGHDT and YNNKEL (reference sequence). The length of the CDR3 is 13 residues. The CDR3 coding sequence is TGTGCCAGCAGCCGGGGGACAGACGCTGGCTACACCTTC. Protein: CASSRGTDAGYTF.

The chain is built from TRBV5-1 and TRBJ2-5, with 9 bases that match TRBD2. Germline V gives CDR1 SGHRS, CDR2 YFSETQ. Trimming removed 7 bases from V and 2 bases from J; junction bases left unmatched: 9. The CDR3 runs 15 residues. CDR3 nucleotide sequence: TGCGCCAGCGGACGGACTAGCGTCCTTCAAGAGACCCAGTACTTC. It yields the protein CASGRTSVLQETQYF. Combining the CDR3 with reference TRBV5-1 and TRBJ2-5 gives the whole variable domain KAGVTQTPRYLIKTRGQQVTLSCSPISGHRSVSWYQQTPGQGLQFLFEYFSETQRNKGNFPGRFSGRQFSNSRSEMNVSTLELGDSALYLCASGRTSVLQETQYFGPGTRLLVL.

The count of this clone is one. V gene TRBV27 combines with J gene TRBJ2-2; D is ambiguous. The germline V gene encodes CDR1 MNHEY and CDR2 SMNVEV (reference sequence). Trimming removed 2 bases from V and 4 bases from J, with 5 bases in between. The CDR3 covers 13 residues. The CDR3 reads CASSLRFTGELFF. The CDR3, as DNA: TGTGCCAGCAGTTTACGGTTCACCGGGGAGCTGTTTTTT.

The chain has TRBV9 and TRBJ1-4; D is uncertain. The CDR3 sequence is 15 residues long. Trimming removed 0 bases at V and 8 bases at J, with 14 bases between. The germline V gene has CDR1 SGDLS and CDR2 YYNGEE. The CDR3 DNA sequence: TGTGCCAGCAGCGTAGGAGGAGGGCGAGGGGAAAAACTGTTTTTT. Translated, it gives CASSVGGGRGEKLFF.

This clone has only one observation. The rearrangement links TRBV2 to TRBJ1-6; 7 bases match TRBD1. Trimming cost V 3 bases and J 9 bases; bases outside gene matches: 5. This CDR3 contains 14 residues. Looked up from germline, CDR1 is SNHLY and CDR2 is FYNNEI. The CDR3 DNA sequence: TGTGCCAGCAGTGATCGACAGGGATTTTCACCCCTCCACTTT. Its translation is CASSDRQGFSPLHF. Supplemented by reference TRBV2 and TRBJ1-6, the full variable domain reads EPEVTQTPSHQVTQMGQEVILRCVPISNHLYFYWYRQILGQKVEFLVSFYNNEISEKSEIFDDQFSVERPDGSNFTLKIRSTKLEDSAMYFCASSDRQGFSPLHFGNGTRLTVT.

This clone has a handful of counts. Here the CDR3 DNA reads TGTGCCAGCAGCCGGACAGGGGAAGCAACTGAAGCTTTCTTT. It specifies CASSRTGEATEAFF. The chain combines TRBV4-2 with TRBJ1-1; 9 bases are shared with TRBD1. Germline loops: CDR1 LGHNA, CDR2 YNFKEQ. This CDR3 contains 14 residues. V lost 4 bases and J lost 5; bases outside the gene matches: 5.

The chain couples TRBV5-8 to TRBJ1-2, with 8 positions matching TRBD1. V lost 1 base and J lost 7; bases outside the gene matches: 6. Germline CDR1 reads SGHTS; CDR2 reads YDEGEE. CDR3 size: 14 residues. The CDR3: CASSLMDRATGYTF. CDR3 bases: TGTGCCAGCAGCTTGATGGACAGGGCGACTGGCTACACCTTC.

This chain uses TRBV2 with TRBJ2-1; 12 nucleotides match TRBD1. The CDR3 totals 14 residues. The germline CDR1 and CDR2 sequences are SNHLY and FYNNEI. V gave up 5 bases and J gave up 8 bases; unmatched junction bases: 4. The CDR3 nucleotides read TGTGCCAGCAGTCCCGGGACAGGGGGCGATGAGCAGTTCTTC. This encodes CASSPGTGGDEQFF.

The V call is TRBV2, the J call TRBJ1-3; a possible D gene is TRBD1 (6 bases). Germline CDR1 reads SNHLY; CDR2 reads FYNNEI. The CDR3 totals 15 residues. Between the trimmed V and J ends, which lost 7 bases and 0 bases, there was a span of 13 bases. In DNA, the CDR3 is TGTGCCAGCAAATTCGACAGGAGCTCTGGAAACACCATATATTTT. Translating it yields CASKFDRSSGNTIYF. Based on the CDR3 plus reference TRBV2 and TRBJ1-3, the full variable domain is EPEVTQTPSHQVTQMGQEVILRCVPISNHLYFYWYRQILGQKVEFLVSFYNNEISEKSEIFDDQFSVERPDGSNFTLKIRSTKLEDSAMYFCASKFDRSSGNTIYFGEGSWLTVV.

The CDR3 loop is CASSLAGGYEQYF. Here the CDR3 DNA reads TGTGCCAGCAGCTTGGCGGGGGGATACGAGCAGTACTTC. The chain links TRBV7-9 to TRBJ2-7; 8 bases are shared with TRBD2. The V segment lost 3 bases and the J segment 4 bases; nucleotides outside the gene matches: 2. Germline V lookup: CDR1 SEHNR, CDR2 FQNEAQ (reference sequence). There are 13 residues in the CDR3.

In this sample, this clone turned up a few times. CDR3 sequence: CASSLRDRARGYTF. CDR3 DNA sequence: TGTGCCAGTAGTCTCCGGGACAGGGCTCGGGGCTACACCTTC. This sequence joins TRBV19 and TRBJ1-2, with TRBD1 matching over 9 bases. This CDR3 has 14 amino acids. Germline V gene sequence: CDR1 LNHDA, CDR2 SQIVND (reference sequence). The V segment lost 5 bases and the J segment 8 bases; nucleotides outside the gene matches: 9.

The CDR3 region has the DNA TGTGCCAGCAGTCCCGCGGCGGGGAGCAATCAGCCCCAGCATTTT. Its translation is CASSPAAGSNQPQHF. The chain couples TRBV6-5 to TRBJ1-5; D ambiguous. Germline values: CDR1 MNHEY, CDR2 SVGAGI. The CDR3 loop spans 15 amino acids. V gave up 5 bases and J gave up 1 base, with 12 bases separating them.

The chain joins TRBV5-6 to TRBJ1-3; D gene uncertain. This CDR3 region has 18 residues. Trimming removed 1 base from V and 0 bases from J, with 17 bases in between. Per the germline V gene, CDR1 is SGHDT and CDR2 is YYEEEE. CDR3 DNA: TGTGCCAGCAGCTTGTTCATGTTCCAGAGGAGCTCTGGAAACACCATATATTTT. This gives the protein CASSLFMFQRSSGNTIYF. The whole variable domain, remainder taken from reference TRBV5-6 and TRBJ1-3, is DAGVTQSPTHLIKTRGQQVTLRCSPKSGHDTVSWYQQALGQGPQFIFQYYEEEERQRGNFPDRFSGHQFPNYSSELNVNALLLGDSALYLCASSLFMFQRSSGNTIYFGEGSWLTVV.

The chain links TRBV19 to TRBJ2-7; 7 bases agree with TRBD1. The V segment lost 5 bases and the J segment 3 bases; nucleotides outside the gene matches: 4. CDR3 length: 13 amino acids. Germline-derived CDR1 and CDR2 are LNHDA and SQIVND (reference sequence). In DNA, the CDR3 is TGTGCCAGTAGTCCGAGGGACAGCTACGAGCAGTACTTC. Residues: CASSPRDSYEQYF.

The chain employs TRBV2 and TRBJ2-2, with 8 bases identical to TRBD1. V gave up 7 bases and J gave up 11 bases; unmatched junction bases: 12. The CDR3 totals 14 residues. The germline V gene encodes CDR1 SNHLY and CDR2 FYNNEI. The CDR3 loop is CASTSDRALVELFF. CDR3 DNA: TGTGCCAGCACCTCGGACAGGGCCTTAGTAGAGCTGTTTTTT.

The chain combines TRBV7-2 with TRBJ1-4, with 8 bases that match TRBD1. This CDR3 has 15 amino acids. The junction had 5 bases not matched to a gene; V was cut back by 1 base and J by 7 bases. Germline CDR1 and CDR2: SGHTA and FQGNSA. The CDR3 region has the DNA TGTGCCAGCAGCTTAGACGGACAGGGCTTTGAAAAACTGTTTTTT. Translating gives CASSLDGQGFEKLFF.

This clone was observed a single time. The chain recombines TRBV9 with TRBJ1-2; possibly TRBD1 for D (5 bases). The CDR3 spans 13 residues. From germline, CDR1 is SGDLS and CDR2 YYNGEE. Trimming stripped 4 bases from V and 1 base from J, with 8 bases between. The CDR3 DNA reads TGTGCCAGCAGCAGGGACTATAACTATGGCTACACCTTC. Encoded protein: CASSRDYNYGYTF.

The chain joins TRBV11-2 to TRBJ2-3; 9 bases line up with TRBD2. V trimming: 6 bases; J trimming: 0 bases; junction bases outside the gene matches: 4. This CDR3 contains 15 residues. Germline V gene data show CDR1 as SGHAT and CDR2 as FQNNGV. The CDR3: CASSSSGVSTDTQYF. The DNA for the CDR3 is TGTGCCAGCAGTTCTAGCGGGGTCAGCACAGATACGCAGTATTTT.

The chain has TRBV3-1 (or the pseudogene TRBV3-2) and TRBJ2-7, with unresolved D. The V end lost 4 bases, the J end lost 1 base, and 17 bases lay between the germline ends. The CDR3 totals 16 residues. Per the germline V gene, CDR1 is LGHDT and CDR2 is YNNKEL (reference sequence). The CDR3 region is CASSPQSAAESYEQYF. For the CDR3, the DNA is TGTGCCAGCAGCCCGCAATCGGCGGCGGAGTCCTACGAGCAGTACTTC.